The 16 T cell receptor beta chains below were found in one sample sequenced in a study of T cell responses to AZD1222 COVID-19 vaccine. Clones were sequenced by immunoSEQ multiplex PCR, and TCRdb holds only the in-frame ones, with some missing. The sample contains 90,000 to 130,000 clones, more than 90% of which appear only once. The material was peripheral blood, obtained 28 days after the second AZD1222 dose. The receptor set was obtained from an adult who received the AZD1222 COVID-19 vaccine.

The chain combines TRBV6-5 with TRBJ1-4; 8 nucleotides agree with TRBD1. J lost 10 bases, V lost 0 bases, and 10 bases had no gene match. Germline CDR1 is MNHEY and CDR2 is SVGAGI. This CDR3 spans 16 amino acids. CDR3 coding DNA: TGTGCCAGCAGTTACTCGATAGGCAGGGGGCTCGGAAAACTGTTTTTT. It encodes CASSYSIGRGLGKLFF.

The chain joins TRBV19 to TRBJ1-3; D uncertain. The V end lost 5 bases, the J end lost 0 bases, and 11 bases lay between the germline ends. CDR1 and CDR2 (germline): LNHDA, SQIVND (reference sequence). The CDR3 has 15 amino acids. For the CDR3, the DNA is TGTGCCAGTAGTGGCGGAGGCAACTCTGGAAACACCATATATTTT. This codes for CASSGGGNSGNTIYF.

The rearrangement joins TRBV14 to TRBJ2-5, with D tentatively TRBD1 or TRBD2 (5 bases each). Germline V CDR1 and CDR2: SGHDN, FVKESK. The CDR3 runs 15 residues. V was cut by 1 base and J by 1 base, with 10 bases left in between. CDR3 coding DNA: TGTGCCAGCAGCCAAGCCCGAGGGGTCCAAGAGACCCAGTACTTC. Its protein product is CASSQARGVQETQYF.

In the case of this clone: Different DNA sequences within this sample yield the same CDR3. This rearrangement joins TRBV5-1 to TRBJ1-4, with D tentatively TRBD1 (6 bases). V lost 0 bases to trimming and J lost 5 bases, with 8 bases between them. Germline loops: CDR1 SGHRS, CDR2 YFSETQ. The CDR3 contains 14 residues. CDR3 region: CASSLGQGNEKLFF. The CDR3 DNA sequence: TGCGCCAGCAGCTTGGGGCAGGGGAATGAAAAACTGTTTTTT.

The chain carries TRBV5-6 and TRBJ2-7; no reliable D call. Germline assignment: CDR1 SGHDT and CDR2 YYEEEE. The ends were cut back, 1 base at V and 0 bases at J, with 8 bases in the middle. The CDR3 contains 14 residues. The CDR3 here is CASSLRRDSYEQYF. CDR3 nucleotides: TGTGCCAGCAGCTTGCGAAGGGACTCCTACGAGCAGTACTTC. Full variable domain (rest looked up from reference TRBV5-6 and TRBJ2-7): DAGVTQSPTHLIKTRGQQVTLRCSPKSGHDTVSWYQQALGQGPQFIFQYYEEEERQRGNFPDRFSGHQFPNYSSELNVNALLLGDSALYLCASSLRRDSYEQYFGPGTRLTVT.

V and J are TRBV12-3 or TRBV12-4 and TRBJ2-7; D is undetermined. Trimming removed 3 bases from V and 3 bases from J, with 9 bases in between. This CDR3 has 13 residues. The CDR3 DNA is TGTGCCAGCAGTTTGAGTCGAAGCTACGAGCAGTACTTC. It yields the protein CASSLSRSYEQYF.

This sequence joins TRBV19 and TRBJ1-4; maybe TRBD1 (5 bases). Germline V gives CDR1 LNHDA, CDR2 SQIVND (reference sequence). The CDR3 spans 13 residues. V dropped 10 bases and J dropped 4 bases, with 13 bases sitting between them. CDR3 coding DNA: TGTGCCACCACGGGACGGAATAATGAAAAACTGTTTTTT. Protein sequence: CATTGRNNEKLFF.

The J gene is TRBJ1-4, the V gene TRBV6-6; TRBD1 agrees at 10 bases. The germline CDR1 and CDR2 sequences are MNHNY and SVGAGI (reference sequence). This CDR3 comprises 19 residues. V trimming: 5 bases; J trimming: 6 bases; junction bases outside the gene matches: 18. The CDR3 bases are TGTGCCAGCAGTCCTAACGGAGGGGGACAGGGGTATTTGGATGAAAAACTGTTTTTT. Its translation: CASSPNGGGQGYLDEKLFF.

The CDR3 DNA follows: TGTGCCAGCAGCTTGGGACCAGGGTGGGGCTCCTACAATGAGCAGTTCTTC. Protein product: CASSLGPGWGSYNEQFF. V usage is TRBV5-6 and J usage is TRBJ2-1; perhaps TRBD1 as D (5 bases). Deletions cut 0 bases from V and 0 bases from J, with 13 bases between. The CDR3 is 17 residues long. Germline CDR1 SGHDT, CDR2 YYEEEE.

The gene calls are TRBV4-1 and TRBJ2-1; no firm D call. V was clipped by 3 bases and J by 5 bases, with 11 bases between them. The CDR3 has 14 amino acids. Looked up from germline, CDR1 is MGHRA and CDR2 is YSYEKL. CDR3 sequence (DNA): TGCGCCAGCAGCCAGGCACGGACCCACAATGAGCAGTTCTTC. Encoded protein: CASSQARTHNEQFF.

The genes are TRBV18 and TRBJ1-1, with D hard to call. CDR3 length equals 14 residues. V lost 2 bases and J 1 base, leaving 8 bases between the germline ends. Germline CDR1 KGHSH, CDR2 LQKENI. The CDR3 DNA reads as TGTGCCAGCTCACCAACTCAAGAGAACACTGAAGCTTTCTTT. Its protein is CASSPTQENTEAFF.

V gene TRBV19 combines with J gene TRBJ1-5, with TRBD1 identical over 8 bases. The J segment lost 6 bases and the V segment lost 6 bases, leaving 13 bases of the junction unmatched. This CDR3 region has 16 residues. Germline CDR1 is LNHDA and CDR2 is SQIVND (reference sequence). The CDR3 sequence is CASSLQQGALAQPQHF. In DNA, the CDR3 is TGTGCCAGTAGCCTGCAGCAGGGGGCTTTAGCTCAGCCCCAGCATTTT.

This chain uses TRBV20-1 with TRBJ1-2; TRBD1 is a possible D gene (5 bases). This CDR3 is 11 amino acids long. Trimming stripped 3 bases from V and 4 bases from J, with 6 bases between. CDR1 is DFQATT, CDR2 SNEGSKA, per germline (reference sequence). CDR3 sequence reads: CSASDSYGYTF. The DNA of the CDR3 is TGCAGTGCTAGTGACAGCTATGGCTACACCTTC.

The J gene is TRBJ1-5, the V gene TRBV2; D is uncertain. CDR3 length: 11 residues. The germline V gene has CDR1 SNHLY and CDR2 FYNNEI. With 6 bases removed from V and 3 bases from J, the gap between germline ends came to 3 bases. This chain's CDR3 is CASSLNQPQHF. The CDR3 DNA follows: TGTGCCAGCAGCCTCAATCAGCCCCAGCATTTT.

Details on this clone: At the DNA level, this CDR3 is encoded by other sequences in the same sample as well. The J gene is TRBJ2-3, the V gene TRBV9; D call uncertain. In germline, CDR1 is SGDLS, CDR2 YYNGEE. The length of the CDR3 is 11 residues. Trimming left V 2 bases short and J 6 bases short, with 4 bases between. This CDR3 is CASSVGDTQYF. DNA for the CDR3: TGTGCCAGCAGCGTTGGGGATACGCAGTATTTT.

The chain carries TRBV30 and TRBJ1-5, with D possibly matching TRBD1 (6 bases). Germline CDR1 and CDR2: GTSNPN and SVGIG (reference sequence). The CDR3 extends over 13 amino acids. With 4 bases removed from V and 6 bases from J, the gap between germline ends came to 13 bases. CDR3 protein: CAWNGGAGQPQHF. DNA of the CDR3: TGTGCCTGGAATGGGGGGGCCGGTCAGCCCCAGCATTTT.